This paragraph covers one T cell receptor beta chain sequence. What it recognizes is unknown. One base away lies a much larger clone, so this may be a sequencing read error. The sample comes from a study of breast tumors, draining lymph nodes, adjacent tissues. Findings and limits, study-wide: Findings are consistent with lymph node origin and intratumoral expansion of most tumor T cells. Luminal-like breast cancer showed significantly higher tumor–nontumor repertoire similarity than basal-like. That most tumor T cells come from lymph nodes remained unproven. Tumor repertoires ranked between lymph nodes and nontumor tissue in diversity, with V and J gene preferences.

Axillary draining lymph nodes of breast cancer patients supplied the node samples. The CDR3 has 14 residues. Germline V gene sequence: CDR1 SGHTA, CDR2 FQGTGA. TCRdb fed the multiplex PCR reads into MiXCR, producing one record per CDR3 protein. In the table there are some 150,000 distinct CDR3 sequences, approximately 20% of which are singletons. The gene calls are TRBV7-3 and TRBJ2-1; the D gene is possibly TRBD1 (6 bases). Sequencing was carried out using axillary lymph node tissue. The sequence came from a female donor with breast cancer. Some clones in this sample may be carry-over from other donors' samples. This CDR3 is CASSLGTRYDEQFF. CDR3 nucleotide sequence: TGTGCCAGCAGCTTAGGGACACGCTACGATGAGCAGTTCTTC.